This T cell receptor beta chain was captured in a study of blood T cell repertoires in COVID-19. TCRdb's table, derived via immunoSEQ multiplex PCR, lists solely in-frame clones and lacks some. The data show 190,000 or so clones, roughly 78% seen once. This clone was seen a single time. V was clipped by 5 bases and J by 5 bases, with 9 bases between them. Germline loops: CDR1 LGHDT, CDR2 YNNKEL (reference sequence). CDR3 length: 13 residues. The receptor was derived from a woman older than 75 with active or convalescent COVID-19. The V and J genes are TRBV3-1 (or the pseudogene TRBV3-2) and TRBJ2-2; unclear D gene. The specimen was peripheral blood. The CDR3 DNA reads as TGTGCCAGCAGCTCCAGAGGTACCGGGGAGCTGTTTTTT. Translation gives CASSSRGTGELFF.